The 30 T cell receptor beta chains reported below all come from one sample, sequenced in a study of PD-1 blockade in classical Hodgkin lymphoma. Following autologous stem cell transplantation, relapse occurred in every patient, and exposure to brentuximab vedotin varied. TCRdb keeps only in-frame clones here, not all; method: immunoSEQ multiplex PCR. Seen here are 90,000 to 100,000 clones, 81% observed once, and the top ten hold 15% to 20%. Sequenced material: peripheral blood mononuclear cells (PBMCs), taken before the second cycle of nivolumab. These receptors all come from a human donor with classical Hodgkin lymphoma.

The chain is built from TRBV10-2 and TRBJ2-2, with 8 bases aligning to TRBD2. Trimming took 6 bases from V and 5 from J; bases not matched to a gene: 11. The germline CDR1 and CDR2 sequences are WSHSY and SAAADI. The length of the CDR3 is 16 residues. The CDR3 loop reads CASRDAAGVGTGELFF. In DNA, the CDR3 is TGCGCCAGCAGAGACGCAGCGGGAGTGGGGACCGGGGAGCTGTTTTTT.

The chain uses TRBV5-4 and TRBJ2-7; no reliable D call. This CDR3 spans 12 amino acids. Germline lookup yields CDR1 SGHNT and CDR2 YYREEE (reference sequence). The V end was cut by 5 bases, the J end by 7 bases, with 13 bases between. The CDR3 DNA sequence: TGTGCCAGCAGAGGTGCTAGGTTGGAGCAGTACTTC. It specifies CASRGARLEQYF.

The CDR3 DNA reads as TGTGCCAGCCACGGGCAGGCCAATCAGCCCCAGCATTTT. Translated: CASHGQANQPQHF. The chain carries TRBV18 and TRBJ1-5; no clear D gene. V lost 8 bases to trimming and J lost 3 bases, with 11 bases between them. CDR3 length: 13 residues. Germline V gene lookup returns CDR1 KGHSH and CDR2 LQKENI.

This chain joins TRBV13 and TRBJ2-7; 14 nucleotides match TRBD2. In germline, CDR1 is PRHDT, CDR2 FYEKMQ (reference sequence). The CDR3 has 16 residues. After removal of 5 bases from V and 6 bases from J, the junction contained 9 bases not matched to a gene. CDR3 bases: TGTGCCAGCAGCGAGCGACTAGCGGGAGGGCCAGGCGAGCAGTACTTC. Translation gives CASSERLAGGPGEQYF.

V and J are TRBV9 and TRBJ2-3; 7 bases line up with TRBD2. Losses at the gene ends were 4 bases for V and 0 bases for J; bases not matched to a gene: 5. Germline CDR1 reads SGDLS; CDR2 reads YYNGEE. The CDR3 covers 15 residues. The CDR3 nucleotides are TGTGCCAGCAGCCCACTAGCGCCGAGCACAGATACGCAGTATTTT. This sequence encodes CASSPLAPSTDTQYF.

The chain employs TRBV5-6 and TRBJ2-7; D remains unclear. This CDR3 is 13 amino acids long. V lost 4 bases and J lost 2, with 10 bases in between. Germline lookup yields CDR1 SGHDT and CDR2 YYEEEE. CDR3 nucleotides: TGTGCCAGCAGCCCGGTGGGTCCCTACGAGCAGTACTTC. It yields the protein CASSPVGPYEQYF.

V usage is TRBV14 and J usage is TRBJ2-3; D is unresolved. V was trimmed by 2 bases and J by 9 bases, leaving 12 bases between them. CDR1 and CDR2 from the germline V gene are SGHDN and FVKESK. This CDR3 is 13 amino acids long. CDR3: CASSQSPSRTQYF. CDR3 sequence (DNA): TGTGCCAGCAGCCAAAGCCCCTCTCGGACGCAGTATTTT.

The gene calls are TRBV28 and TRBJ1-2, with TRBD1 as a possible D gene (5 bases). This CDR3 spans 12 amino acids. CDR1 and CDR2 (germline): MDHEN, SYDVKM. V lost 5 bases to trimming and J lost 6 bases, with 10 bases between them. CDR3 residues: CASSRGVDGYTF. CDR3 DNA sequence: TGTGCCAGCAGTAGGGGAGTGGATGGCTACACCTTC.

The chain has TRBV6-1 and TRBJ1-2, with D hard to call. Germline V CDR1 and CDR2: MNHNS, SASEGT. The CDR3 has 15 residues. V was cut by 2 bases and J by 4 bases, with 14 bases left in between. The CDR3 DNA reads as TGTGCCAGCAGTGAACAGTGGGTTATGAGCTATGGCTACACCTTC. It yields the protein CASSEQWVMSYGYTF.

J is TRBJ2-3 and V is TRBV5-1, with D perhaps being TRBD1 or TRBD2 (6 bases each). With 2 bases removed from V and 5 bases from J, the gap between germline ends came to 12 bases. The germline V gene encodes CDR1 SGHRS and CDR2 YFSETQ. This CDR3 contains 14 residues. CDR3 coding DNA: TGCGCCAGCAGCTTCAATGGGGGGCAAGATACGCAGTATTTT. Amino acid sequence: CASSFNGGQDTQYF.

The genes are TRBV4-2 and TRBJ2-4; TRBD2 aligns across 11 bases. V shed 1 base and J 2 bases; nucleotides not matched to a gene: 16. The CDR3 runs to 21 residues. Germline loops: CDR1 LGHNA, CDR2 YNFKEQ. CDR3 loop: CASSQVGVSGRALDPKNIQYF. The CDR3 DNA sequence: TGTGCCAGCAGCCAAGTGGGGGTTAGCGGGAGGGCCTTGGACCCCAAAAACATTCAGTACTTC.

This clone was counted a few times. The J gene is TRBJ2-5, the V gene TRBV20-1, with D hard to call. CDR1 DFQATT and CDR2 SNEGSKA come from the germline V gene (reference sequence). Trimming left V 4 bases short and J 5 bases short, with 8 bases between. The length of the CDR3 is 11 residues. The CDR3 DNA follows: TGCAGTGCTATCGGATCGGAGACCCAGTACTTC. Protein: CSAIGSETQYF.

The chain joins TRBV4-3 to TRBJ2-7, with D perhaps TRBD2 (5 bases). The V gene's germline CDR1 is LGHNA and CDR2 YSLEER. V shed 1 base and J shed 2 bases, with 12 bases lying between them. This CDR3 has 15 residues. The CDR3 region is CASSQGLVGTYEQYF. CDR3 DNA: TGCGCCAGCAGCCAAGGTTTAGTCGGGACCTACGAGCAGTACTTC.

In DNA, the CDR3 is TGTGCCAGTAGCGTACTACAGGGCACAACTAATGAAAAACTGTTTTTT. Residues: CASSVLQGTTNEKLFF. The rearrangement uses TRBV19 and TRBJ1-4; tentatively, D is TRBD1 (6 bases). V was shortened by 6 bases and J by 0 bases, with 14 bases between the two germline ends. CDR1 LNHDA and CDR2 SQIVND come from the germline V gene (reference sequence). The CDR3 is 16 residues long. The full variable domain, its missing parts supplied by reference TRBV19 and TRBJ1-4, is DGGITQSPKYLFRKEGQNVTLSCEQNLNHDAMYWYRQDPGQGLRLIYYSQIVNDFQKGDIAEGYSVSREKKESFPLTVTSAQKNPTAFYLCASSVLQGTTNEKLFFGSGTQLSVL.

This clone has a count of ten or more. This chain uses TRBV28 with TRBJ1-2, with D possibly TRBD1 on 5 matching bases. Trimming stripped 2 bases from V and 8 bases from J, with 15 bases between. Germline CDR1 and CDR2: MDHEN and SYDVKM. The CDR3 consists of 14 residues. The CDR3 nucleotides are TGTGCCAGCAGTTTAGGGGGATCGCCTATGGGCTACACCTTC. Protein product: CASSLGGSPMGYTF.

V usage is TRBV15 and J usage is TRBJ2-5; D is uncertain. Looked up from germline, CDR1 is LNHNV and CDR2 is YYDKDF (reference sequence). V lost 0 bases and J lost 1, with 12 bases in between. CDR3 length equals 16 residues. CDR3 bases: TGTGCCACCAGCAGAGATCCAGCGCCTACCCAAGAGACCCAGTACTTC. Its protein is CATSRDPAPTQETQYF. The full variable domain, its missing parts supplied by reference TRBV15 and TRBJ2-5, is DAMVIQNPRYQVTQFGKPVTLSCSQTLNHNVMYWYQQKSSQAPKLLFHYYDKDFNNEADTPDNFQSRRPNTSFCFLDIRSPGLGDTAMYLCATSRDPAPTQETQYFGPGTRLLVL.

The CDR3 loop is CASSLVLGSNTGELFF. The CDR3, as DNA: TGCGCCAGCAGCTTAGTGTTGGGGTCGAACACCGGGGAGCTGTTTTTT. The rearrangement uses TRBV5-1 and TRBJ2-2, with unresolved D. Germline-derived CDR1 and CDR2 are SGHRS and YFSETQ. The length of the CDR3 is 16 residues. Trimming took 2 bases from V and 0 from J, leaving 11 bases between them.

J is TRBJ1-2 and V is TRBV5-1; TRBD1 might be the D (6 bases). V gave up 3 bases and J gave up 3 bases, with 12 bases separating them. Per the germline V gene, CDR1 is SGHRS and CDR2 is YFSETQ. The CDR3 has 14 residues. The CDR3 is CASSSLQGDYGYTF. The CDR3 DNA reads TGCGCCAGCAGCTCTTTACAGGGAGACTATGGCTACACCTTC.

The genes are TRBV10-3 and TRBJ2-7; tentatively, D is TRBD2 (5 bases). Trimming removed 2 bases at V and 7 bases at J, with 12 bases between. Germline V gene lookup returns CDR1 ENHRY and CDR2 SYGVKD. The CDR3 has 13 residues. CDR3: CAISEQNGVEQYF. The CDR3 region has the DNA TGTGCCATCAGTGAGCAAAACGGGGTGGAGCAGTACTTC.

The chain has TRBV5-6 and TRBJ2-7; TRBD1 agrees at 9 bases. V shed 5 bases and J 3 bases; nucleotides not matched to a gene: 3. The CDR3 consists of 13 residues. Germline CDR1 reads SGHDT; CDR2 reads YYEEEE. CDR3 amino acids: CASRRTGVYEQYF. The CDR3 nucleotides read TGTGCCAGCAGACGGACAGGGGTCTACGAGCAGTACTTC.

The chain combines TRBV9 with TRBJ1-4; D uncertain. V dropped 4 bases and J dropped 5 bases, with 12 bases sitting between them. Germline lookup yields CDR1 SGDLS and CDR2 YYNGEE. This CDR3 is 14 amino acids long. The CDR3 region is CASSPRVGNEKLFF. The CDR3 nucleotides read TGTGCCAGCAGCCCGCGGGTGGGCAATGAAAAACTGTTTTTT. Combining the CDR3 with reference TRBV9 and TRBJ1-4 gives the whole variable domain DSGVTQTPKHLITATGQRVTLRCSPRSGDLSVYWYQQSLDQGLQFLIQYYNGEERAKGNILERFSAQQFPDLHSELNLSSLELGDSALYFCASSPRVGNEKLFFGSGTQLSVL.

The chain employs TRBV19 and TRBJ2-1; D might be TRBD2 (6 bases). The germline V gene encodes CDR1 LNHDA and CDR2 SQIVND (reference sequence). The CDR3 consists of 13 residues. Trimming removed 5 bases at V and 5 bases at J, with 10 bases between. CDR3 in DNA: TGTGCCAGTAGTCCCGGGGGTAACAATGAGCAGTTCTTC. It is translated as CASSPGGNNEQFF.

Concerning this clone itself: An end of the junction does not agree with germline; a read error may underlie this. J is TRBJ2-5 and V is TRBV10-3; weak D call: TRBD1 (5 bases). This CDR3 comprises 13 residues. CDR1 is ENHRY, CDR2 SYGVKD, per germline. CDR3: CASEETVQGTQYF. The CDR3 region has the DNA TGTGCCAGCGAAGAGACAGTTCAAGGGACCCAGTACTTC.

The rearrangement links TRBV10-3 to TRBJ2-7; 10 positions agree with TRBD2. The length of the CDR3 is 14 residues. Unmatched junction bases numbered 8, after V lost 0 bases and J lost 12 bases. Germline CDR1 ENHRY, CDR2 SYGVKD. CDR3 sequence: CAISESPSGSHRYF. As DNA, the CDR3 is TGTGCCATCAGTGAGTCGCCTAGCGGGAGCCACAGGTACTTC.

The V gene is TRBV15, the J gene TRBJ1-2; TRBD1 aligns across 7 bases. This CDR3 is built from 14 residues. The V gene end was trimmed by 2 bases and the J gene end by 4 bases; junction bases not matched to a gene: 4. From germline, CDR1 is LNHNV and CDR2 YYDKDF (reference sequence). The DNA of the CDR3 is TGTGCCACCAGCAGATCGGGACAGTTCTATGGCTACACCTTC. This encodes CATSRSGQFYGYTF.

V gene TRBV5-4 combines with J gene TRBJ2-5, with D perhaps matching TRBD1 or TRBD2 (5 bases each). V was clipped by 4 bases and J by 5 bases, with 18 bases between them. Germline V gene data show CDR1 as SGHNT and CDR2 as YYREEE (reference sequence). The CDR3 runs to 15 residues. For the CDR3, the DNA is TGTGCCAGCAGCGTCATTGGGACGAGGAGGGAGACCCAGTACTTC. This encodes CASSVIGTRRETQYF. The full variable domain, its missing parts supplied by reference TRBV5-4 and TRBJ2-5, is ETGVTQSPTHLIKTRGQQVTLRCSSQSGHNTVSWYQQALGQGPQFIFQYYREEENGRGNFPPRFSGLQFPNYSSELNVNALELDDSALYLCASSVIGTRRETQYFGPGTRLLVL.

DNA of the CDR3: TGTGCCAGCAGTGGTAGCGGGAGGCTGGGAGGAGAGCAGTTCTTC. Its protein is CASSGSGRLGGEQFF. The V call is TRBV6-1, the J call TRBJ2-1; 10 positions match TRBD2. V dropped 4 bases and J dropped 10; count of bases not matched to a gene: 10. The germline V gene encodes CDR1 MNHNS and CDR2 SASEGT. The CDR3 is 15 residues long.

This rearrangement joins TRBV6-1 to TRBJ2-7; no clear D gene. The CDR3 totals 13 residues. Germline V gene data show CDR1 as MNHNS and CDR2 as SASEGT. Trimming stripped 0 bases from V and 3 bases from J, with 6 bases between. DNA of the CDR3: TGTGCCAGCAGTGAAGCAGGGAACTACGAGCAGTACTTC. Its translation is CASSEAGNYEQYF.

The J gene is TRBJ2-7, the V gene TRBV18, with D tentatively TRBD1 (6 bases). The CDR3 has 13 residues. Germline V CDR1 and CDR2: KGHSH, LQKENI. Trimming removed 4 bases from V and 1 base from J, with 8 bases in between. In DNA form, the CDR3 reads TGTGCCAGCTCACAACAGGGATCCTACGAGCAGTACTTC. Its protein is CASSQQGSYEQYF.

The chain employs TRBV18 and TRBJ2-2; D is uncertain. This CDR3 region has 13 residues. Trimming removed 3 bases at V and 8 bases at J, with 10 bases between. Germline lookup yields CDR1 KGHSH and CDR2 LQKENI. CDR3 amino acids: CASSPTTPGELFF. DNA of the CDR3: TGTGCCAGCTCACCCACCACCCCGGGGGAGCTGTTTTTT.